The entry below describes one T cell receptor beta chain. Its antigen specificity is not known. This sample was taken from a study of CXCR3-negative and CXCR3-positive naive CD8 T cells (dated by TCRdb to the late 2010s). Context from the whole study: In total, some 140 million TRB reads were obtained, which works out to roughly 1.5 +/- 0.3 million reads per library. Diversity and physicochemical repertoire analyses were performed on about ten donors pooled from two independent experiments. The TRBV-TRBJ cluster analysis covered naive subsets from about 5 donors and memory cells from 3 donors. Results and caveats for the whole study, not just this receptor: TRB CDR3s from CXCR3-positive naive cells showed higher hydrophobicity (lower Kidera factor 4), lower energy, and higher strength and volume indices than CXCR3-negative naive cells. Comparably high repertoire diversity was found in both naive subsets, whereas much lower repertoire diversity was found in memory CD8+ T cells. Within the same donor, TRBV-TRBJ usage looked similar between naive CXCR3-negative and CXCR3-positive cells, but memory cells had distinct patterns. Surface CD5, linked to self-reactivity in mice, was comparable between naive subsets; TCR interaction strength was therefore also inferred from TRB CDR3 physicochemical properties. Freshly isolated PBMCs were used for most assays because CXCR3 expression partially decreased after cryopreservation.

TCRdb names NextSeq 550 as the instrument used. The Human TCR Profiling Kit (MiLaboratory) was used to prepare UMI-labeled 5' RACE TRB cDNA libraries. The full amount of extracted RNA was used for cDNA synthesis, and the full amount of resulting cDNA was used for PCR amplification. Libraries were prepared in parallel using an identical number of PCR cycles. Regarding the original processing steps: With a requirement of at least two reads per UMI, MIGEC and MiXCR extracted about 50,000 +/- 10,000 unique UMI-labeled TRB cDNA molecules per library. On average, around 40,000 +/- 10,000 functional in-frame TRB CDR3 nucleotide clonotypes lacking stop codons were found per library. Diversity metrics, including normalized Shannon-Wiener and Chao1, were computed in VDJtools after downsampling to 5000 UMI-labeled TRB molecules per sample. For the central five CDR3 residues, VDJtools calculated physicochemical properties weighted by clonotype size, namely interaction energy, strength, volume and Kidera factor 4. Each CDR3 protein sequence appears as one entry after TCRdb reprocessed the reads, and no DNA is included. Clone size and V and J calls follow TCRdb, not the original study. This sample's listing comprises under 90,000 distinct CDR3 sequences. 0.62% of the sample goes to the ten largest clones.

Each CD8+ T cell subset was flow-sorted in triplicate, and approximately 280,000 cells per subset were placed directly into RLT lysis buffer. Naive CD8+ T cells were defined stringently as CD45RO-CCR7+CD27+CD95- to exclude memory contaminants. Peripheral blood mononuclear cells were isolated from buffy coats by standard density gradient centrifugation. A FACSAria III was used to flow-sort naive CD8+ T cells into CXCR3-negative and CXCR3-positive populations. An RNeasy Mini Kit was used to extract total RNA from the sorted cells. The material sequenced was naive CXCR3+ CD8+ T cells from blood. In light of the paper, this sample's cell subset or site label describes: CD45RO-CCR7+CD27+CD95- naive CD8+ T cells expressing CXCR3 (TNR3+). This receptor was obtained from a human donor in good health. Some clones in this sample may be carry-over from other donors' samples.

CDR3 protein: CASSSYASSGGGETQYF. The chain joins TRBV6-2 or TRBV6-3 to TRBJ2-5; TCRdb picks TRBD2, but there is no DNA to check that call. From a lookup of the germline V gene, CDR1 and CDR2 are MNHEY and SVGEGT. The CDR3 has 17 amino acids, counting the end cysteine and phenylalanine. The record lacks a DNA sequence.